This T cell receptor beta chain derives from a study of T cell repertoires in cytomegalovirus infection. As for the study in general: The public TCR beta signatures pointed to both CMV infection and matching HLA type.

There are a few counts of this clonotype. Germline CDR1 is MNHEY and CDR2 is SVGAGI. V shed 1 base and J shed 1 base, with 5 bases lying between them. There are 13 residues in the CDR3. TCRdb re-analysed the reads in MiXCR, keeping a single row per CDR3 protein. Of roughly 320,000 distinct CDR3 sequences listed, more than 9% are singletons. The sequencing input was PBMCs. This TCR derives from a human donor in good health (CMV status not recorded). Some clones in this sample may be carry-over from other donors' samples. The V gene is TRBV6-5, the J gene TRBJ2-7; D not certain. This CDR3 reads CASSYFNSYEQYF. In DNA form, the CDR3 reads TGTGCCAGCAGTTACTTCAATTCCTACGAGCAGTACTTC.